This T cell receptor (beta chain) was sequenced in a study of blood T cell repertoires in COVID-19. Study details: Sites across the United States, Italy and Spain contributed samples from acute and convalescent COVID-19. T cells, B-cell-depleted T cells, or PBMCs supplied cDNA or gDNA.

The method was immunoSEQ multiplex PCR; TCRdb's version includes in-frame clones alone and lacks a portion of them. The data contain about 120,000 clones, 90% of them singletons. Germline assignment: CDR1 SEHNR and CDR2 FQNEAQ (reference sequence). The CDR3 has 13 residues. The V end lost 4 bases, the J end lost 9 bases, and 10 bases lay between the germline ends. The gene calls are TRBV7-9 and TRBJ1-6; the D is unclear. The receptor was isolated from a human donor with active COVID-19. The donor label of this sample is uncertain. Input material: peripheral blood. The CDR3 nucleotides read TGTGCCAGCAGCTCGGACGGGAGTTCACCCCTCCACTTT. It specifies CASSSDGSSPLHF. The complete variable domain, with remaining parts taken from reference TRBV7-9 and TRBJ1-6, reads DTGVSQNPRHKITKRGQNVTFRCDPISEHNRLYWYRQTLGQGPEFLTYFQNEAQLEKSRLLSDRFSAERPKGSFSTLEIQRTEQGDSAMYLCASSSDGSSPLHFGNGTRLTVT.